The clone carrying this TCR beta chain was counted at least ten times. Its antigen is currently unknown. This sample stems from a study of regulatory T cells in long-lasting Graves disease. Background on the study: Recently diagnosed Graves' patients had received antithyroid drugs for under 3 months. Study results and limitations: Persistent Graves' patients showed reduced TCR diversity versus newly diagnosed patients. It was possible that the small sample size reduced accuracy.

This CDR3 has 14 residues. With V trimmed by 3 bases and J by 1 base, 2 bases remained unmatched. Time point specified: newly diagnosed GD, antithyroid drugs for less than 3 months. With RNA extracted from PBMCs as input, the TCR library was made. Assembly of TCR beta libraries relied on iRepertoire HTBI primers together with Arm-PCR of CDR3 regions. Each CDR3 protein gets one entry after TCRdb re-called the multiplex PCR reads with MiXCR. Seen here are around 470,000 distinct CDR3 sequences, 11% to 15% observed once, and the top ten hold approximately 17%. These data also featured in a second study, about T cells in Graves' hyperthyroidism and ophthalmopathy.

This specimen consisted of peripheral blood mononuclear cells (PBMCs), obtained at new diagnosis, from a patient treated with antithyroid drugs. This clonotype was obtained from a woman aged 45-59 years with Graves disease. The chain carries TRBV12-3 or TRBV12-4 and TRBJ1-1; 7 bases map to TRBD1. The CDR3 DNA is TGTGCCAGCAGTTTGCGGGACAGGAACACTGAAGCTTTCTTT. Amino acid sequence: CASSLRDRNTEAFF.